The entry that follows covers one TCR beta chain sequence. The antigen it binds to is not known. Base qualities are not at hand, and no much larger clone is one base apart. Spanning cysteine to phenylalanine, the CDR3 consists of 16 amino acids. The retained sequence is limited to the CDR3, 48 bases, with the frame set at the first base. For CDR1 and CDR2, the germline V gene lists SGHDT and YYEEEE. Relative to germline, V is 0 bases shorter and J is 4 bases shorter, with 16 bases between their ends. TCRbeta CDR3 regions were amplified from genomic DNA by means of the immunoSEQ Assay, a bias-controlled multiplex PCR. In the paper's pipeline: Within the assay, amplification of reference gene primers was used to estimate how many nucleated cells each sample contained. To quantify the absolute abundance of each unique TCRbeta CDR3 rearrangement, sequence reads were collapsed and filtered. For each sample, productive Simpson clonality was calculated as the square root of Simpson's diversity index over productive rearrangements. The immuneACCESS repertoire file appears here via TCRdb, limited to in-frame rearrangements. These files lack a portion of the clones; in checked studies, under half of the deficit traces to unresolved V genes, and the cause of the others is not known. Clone size and the V and J calls come from that table; the DNA yielded D and trimming. The sample table lists fewer than 100,000 clones, roughly 80% of them with a count of one. The ten biggest clones cover around a tenth of the sample.

The sample originates from a study of blood T cell repertoires in COVID-19 (dated by TCRdb to about 2020). About the study as a whole: Samples covering the acute and convalescent phases of COVID-19 were provided by collaborators in the United States, Italy and Spain. A freely available public database, intended as a resource for researchers studying the immune response to SARS-CoV-2, is where the repertoires were released. Deeply sampled blood TCRbeta repertoires from subjects exposed to, actively infected with, or recovered from COVID-19 were included in the dataset. HLA class I and class II types, where available, came from metadata supplied by the sample provider rather than from assay-based typing. The material from the prospective study consisted of cDNA or gDNA derived from T cells, B-cell-depleted T cells, or PBMCs. Samples were obtained from the ongoing ImmuneRACE study (first 160 participants) and from 1,254 subjects provided by 6 global collaborators. The sample metadata nearly always contained a de-identified subject ID, COVID-19 status, age in years and sex. Overall study results and their limits: Clinical and demographic metadata were provided uncurated, with the amount varying by source and participant.

Each collaborating institution followed its own protocols to collect whole blood in K2EDTA tubes. For TCRbeta analysis, collaborators shipped samples as frozen whole blood, isolated PBMCs, or DNA extracted from either of those sample types. This receptor was obtained from a woman in her 70s with acute or convalescent COVID-19. Sequenced sample: peripheral blood. This chain is built from TRBV5-6 and TRBJ1-2, and the D gene may be TRBD1, 6 bases matching. CDR3 reads: CASSLGNRESGYGYTF. In nucleotide form, the sequence is TGTGCCAGCAGCTTGGGGAACAGGGAGTCTGGCTATGGCTACACCTTC.